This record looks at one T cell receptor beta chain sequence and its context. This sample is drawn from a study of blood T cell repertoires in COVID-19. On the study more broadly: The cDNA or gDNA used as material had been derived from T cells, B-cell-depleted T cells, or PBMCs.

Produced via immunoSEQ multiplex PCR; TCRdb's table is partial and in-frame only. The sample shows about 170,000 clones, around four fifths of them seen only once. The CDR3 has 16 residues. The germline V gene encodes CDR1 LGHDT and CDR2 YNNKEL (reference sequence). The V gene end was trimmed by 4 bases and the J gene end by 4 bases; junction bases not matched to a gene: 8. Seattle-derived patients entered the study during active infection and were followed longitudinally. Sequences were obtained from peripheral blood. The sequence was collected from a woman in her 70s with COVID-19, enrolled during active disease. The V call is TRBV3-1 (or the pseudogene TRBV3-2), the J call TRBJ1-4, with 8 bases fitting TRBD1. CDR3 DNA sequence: TGTGCCAGCAGCCGTGGGACAGGCTTCAGTAATGAAAAACTGTTTTTT. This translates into CASSRGTGFSNEKLFF.